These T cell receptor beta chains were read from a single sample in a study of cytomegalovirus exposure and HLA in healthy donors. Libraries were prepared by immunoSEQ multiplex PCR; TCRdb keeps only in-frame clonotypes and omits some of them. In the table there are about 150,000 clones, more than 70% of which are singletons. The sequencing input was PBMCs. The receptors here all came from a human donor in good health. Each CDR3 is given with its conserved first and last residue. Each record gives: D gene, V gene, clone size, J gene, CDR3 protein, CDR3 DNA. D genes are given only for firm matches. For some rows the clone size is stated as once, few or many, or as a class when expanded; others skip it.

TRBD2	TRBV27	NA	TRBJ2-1	CASTRRTSGGSSYNEQFF	TGTGCCAGCACGCGAAGGACTAGCGGGGGTAGCTCCTACAATGAGCAGTTCTTC
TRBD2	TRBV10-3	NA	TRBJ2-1	CAISESTSGEPKDEQFF	TGTGCCATCAGTGAGAGCACTAGCGGGGAGCCAAAGGATGAGCAGTTCTTC
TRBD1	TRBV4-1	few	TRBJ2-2	CASSRGQGASAGELFF	TGCGCCAGCAGCCGAGGACAGGGGGCTTCGGCCGGGGAGCTGTTTTTT
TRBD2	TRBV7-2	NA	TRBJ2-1	CASSLVLRERGGLYNEQFF	TGTGCCAGCAGCTTAGTTTTACGGGAGCGGGGGGGCCTCTACAATGAGCAGTTCTTC
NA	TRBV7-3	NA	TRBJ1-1	CASSLQGGRTEAFF	TGTGCCAGCAGCTTACAGGGAGGACGTACTGAAGCTTTCTTT
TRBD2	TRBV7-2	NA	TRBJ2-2	CASSTQAGRGTGELFF	TGTGCCAGCAGTACTCAAGCGGGGCGGGGCACCGGGGAGCTGTTTTTT
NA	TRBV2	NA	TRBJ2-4	CASRLRGGNIQYF	TGTGCCAGCAGACTAAGGGGGGGAAACATTCAGTACTTC
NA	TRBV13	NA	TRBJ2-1	CASLIRAGREYNEQFF	TGTGCCAGCCTCATTCGGGCTGGAAGGGAGTACAATGAGCAGTTCTTC
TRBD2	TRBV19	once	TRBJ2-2	CASSIRTSGKVGELFF	TGTGCCAGTAGTATAAGGACTAGCGGGAAGGTCGGGGAGCTGTTTTTT
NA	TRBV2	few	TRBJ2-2	CASSPVSGTGELFF	TGTGCCAGCAGTCCCGTTTCGGGCACCGGGGAGCTGTTTTTT
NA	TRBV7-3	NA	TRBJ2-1	CASSYKGQSSYNEQFF	TGTGCCAGCAGCTATAAAGGACAGAGCTCCTACAATGAGCAGTTCTTC
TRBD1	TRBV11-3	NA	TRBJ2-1	CASSFDRASYNEQFF	TGTGCCAGCAGCTTTGACAGGGCATCCTACAATGAGCAGTTCTTC
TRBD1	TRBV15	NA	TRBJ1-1	CATKDREGTEAFF	TGTGCCACCAAGGACAGGGAGGGGACTGAAGCTTTCTTT
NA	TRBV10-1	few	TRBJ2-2	CASSDRAVGTGELFF	TGCGCCAGCAGTGACAGGGCGGTTGGCACCGGGGAGCTGTTTTTT
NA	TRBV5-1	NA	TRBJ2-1	CASSFPSPGGEQFF	TGCGCCAGCAGCTTCCCTTCACCCGGCGGTGAGCAGTTCTTC
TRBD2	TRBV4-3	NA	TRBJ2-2	CASSQYPVERENTGELFF	TGCGCCAGCAGCCAATACCCGGTGGAGCGGGAGAACACCGGGGAGCTGTTTTTT
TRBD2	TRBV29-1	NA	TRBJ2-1	CSVFYGGGYNEQFF	TGCAGCGTTTTCTACGGGGGGGGCTACAATGAGCAGTTCTTC
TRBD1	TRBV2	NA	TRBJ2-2	CASRSLFSWRGTGMNTGELFF	TGTGCCAGCAGAAGTCTTTTTTCTTGGAGGGGGACAGGGATGAACACCGGGGAGCTGTTTTTT
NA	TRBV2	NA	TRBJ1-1	CASSVLTTARAFF	TGTGCCAGCAGTGTGTTGACAACCGCGCGAGCTTTCTTT
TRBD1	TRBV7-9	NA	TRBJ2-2	CASSFASSRGLFELFF	TGTGCCAGCAGCTTTGCTTCCTCCAGGGGGCTGTTCGAGCTGTTTTTT
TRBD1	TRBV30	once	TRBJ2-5	CAWSVWETGGEETQYF	TGTGCCTGGAGTGTTTGGGAGACAGGGGGCGAAGAGACCCAGTACTTC
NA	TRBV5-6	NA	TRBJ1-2	CASRRLQGIVGGYTF	TGTGCCAGCAGGAGGCTGCAGGGCATTGTTGGTGGCTACACCTTC
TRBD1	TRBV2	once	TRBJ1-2	CASRYRDSPNYGYTF	TGTGCCAGCAGATACCGGGACAGTCCTAACTATGGCTACACCTTC
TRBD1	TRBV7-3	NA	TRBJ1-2	CASSDTGGYGYTF	TGTGCCAGCAGCGACACAGGGGGATACGGCTACACCTTC
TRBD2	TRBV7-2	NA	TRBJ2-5	CASSLDGRQETQYF	TGTGCCAGCAGCTTAGACGGGAGGCAGGAGACCCAGTACTTC
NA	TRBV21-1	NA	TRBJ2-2	CASSIYPNTGELFF	TGTGCCAGCAGCATTTATCCGAACACCGGGGAGCTGTTTTTT
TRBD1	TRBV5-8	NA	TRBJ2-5	CASSFGQGLETQYF	TGTGCCAGCAGCTTTGGACAGGGGTTGGAGACCCAGTACTTC
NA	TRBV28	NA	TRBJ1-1	CASSLGLNTEAFF	TGTGCCAGCAGTTTAGGGCTGAACACTGAAGCTTTCTTT
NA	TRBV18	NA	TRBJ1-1	CASSLSGPNTEAFF	TGTGCCAGCTCACTCTCAGGCCCGAACACTGAAGCTTTCTTT
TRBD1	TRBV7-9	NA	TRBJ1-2	CASSSTGTGGLGYTF	TGTGCCAGCAGCTCAACCGGGACAGGGGGTTTAGGCTACACCTTC
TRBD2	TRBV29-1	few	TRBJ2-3	CSVGTSGSDTQYF	TGCAGCGTTGGGACTAGCGGTTCAGATACGCAGTATTTT